The 21 T cell receptor beta chains below all came from one sample that was sequenced in a study of blood T cell repertoires in COVID-19. Profiling relied on immunoSEQ multiplex PCR, and the TCRdb table lists in-frame clones only, not all of them. The data hold about 110,000 clones, with about 79% observed a single time. The source material was peripheral blood. These TCRs come from a woman aged 80 or over with active or convalescent COVID-19.

This sequence joins TRBV5-1 and TRBJ2-5; TRBD2 matches 9 bases. The CDR3 contains 15 residues. Trimming removed 4 bases from V and 3 bases from J; junction bases left unmatched: 7. Germline lookup yields CDR1 SGHRS and CDR2 YFSETQ. As DNA, the CDR3 is TGCGCCAGCAGCGTTATTTTAGCGGGAGAAGAGACCCAGTACTTC. Residues: CASSVILAGEETQYF.

The CDR3 DNA is TGCGCCAGCAGCACCCAGGGACAGGGGTTAGGTGAAAAACTGTTTTTT. Its translation is CASSTQGQGLGEKLFF. This rearrangement joins TRBV5-1 to TRBJ1-4; 10 bases match TRBD1. The germline V gene has CDR1 SGHRS and CDR2 YFSETQ. Trimming removed 4 bases from V and 7 bases from J; junction bases left unmatched: 10. This CDR3 has 16 amino acids. The full variable domain, rest sourced from reference TRBV5-1 and TRBJ1-4, is KAGVTQTPRYLIKTRGQQVTLSCSPISGHRSVSWYQQTPGQGLQFLFEYFSETQRNKGNFPGRFSGRQFSNSRSEMNVSTLELGDSALYLCASSTQGQGLGEKLFFGSGTQLSVL.

The chain employs TRBV5-1 and TRBJ1-2; TRBD1 matches 10 bases. The CDR3 is 16 residues long. The trim removed 4 bases at V and 4 bases at J, leaving 10 bases unmatched. Germline assignment: CDR1 SGHRS and CDR2 YFSETQ. In nucleotides, the CDR3 is TGCGCCAGCAGCCCCGGGACAGGGGATGGCCTCTATGGCTACACCTTC. It specifies CASSPGTGDGLYGYTF.

This clone has only a few counts. The DNA for the CDR3 is TGCGCCAGCAGCGCGGCCCGACAGGGGCGGAACACTGAAGCTTTCTTT. Translated: CASSAARQGRNTEAFF. V usage is TRBV4-1 and J usage is TRBJ1-1; 8 nucleotides match TRBD1. The germline V gene encodes CDR1 MGHRA and CDR2 YSYEKL. The CDR3 loop spans 16 amino acids. The V and J ends lost 5 bases and 1 base, in that order; junction bases with no gene match: 9.

V is TRBV6-5 and J is TRBJ1-2; TRBD1 aligns across 7 bases. Looked up from germline, CDR1 is MNHEY and CDR2 is SVGAGI. This CDR3 comprises 14 residues. J gave up 4 bases and V 2 bases, and 4 bases lay outside the gene matches. This CDR3 is CASSYGGQPYGYTF. Here the CDR3 DNA reads TGTGCCAGCAGTTACGGGGGACAGCCCTATGGCTACACCTTC.

This clone was detected only a few times. The rearrangement links TRBV14 to TRBJ2-4, with a weak D call TRBD2 (5 bases). The CDR3 sequence is 17 residues long. Trimming stripped 0 bases from V and 0 bases from J, with 12 bases between. CDR1 and CDR2 from the germline V gene are SGHDN and FVKESK. CDR3 coding DNA: TGTGCCAGCAGCCAAGATCCGGCGGGTCTAGCCAAAAACATTCAGTACTTC. Translated: CASSQDPAGLAKNIQYF. The full variable domain, in which reference TRBV14 and TRBJ2-4 provide the parts outside the CDR3, is EAGVTQFPSHSVIEKGQTVTLRCDPISGHDNLYWYRRVMGKEIKFLLHFVKESKQDESGMPNNRFLAERTGGTYSTLKVQPAELEDSGVYFCASSQDPAGLAKNIQYFGAGTRLSVL.

This chain links TRBV27 with TRBJ2-2, with TRBD1 matching over 11 bases. The CDR3 is 18 amino acids. Per germline, CDR1 MNHEY and CDR2 SMNVEV (reference sequence). V was clipped by 3 bases and J by 6 bases; unmatched bases: 12. The CDR3: CASSFKAPGQGGSGELFF. The CDR3 coding sequence is TGTGCCAGCAGTTTTAAAGCCCCGGGACAGGGGGGTTCCGGGGAGCTGTTTTTT.

In its sample, this clone was seen a few times. It is unclear where the CDR3 begins or ends on the DNA, so no DNA is shown, and the CDR3 is as TCRdb lists it. The chain couples TRBV29-1 to TRBJ2-7; TRBD2, as called in the table, went unchecked against the DNA. Both ends counted, the CDR3 spans 12 residues. Germline values: CDR1 SQVTM, CDR2 ANQGSEA. The CDR3 loop reads CSVASGTAAETF.

This clone appeared a few times. The chain employs TRBV28 and TRBJ1-3; the match to TRBD1 covers 11 bases. The germline gives CDR1 MDHEN, CDR2 SYDVKM. Germline trimming cut 5 bases from V and 3 bases from J; bases unmatched to any gene: 6. The CDR3 spans 16 residues. CDR3 sequence: CASSGRTGGGGNTIYF. CDR3 nucleotide sequence: TGTGCCAGCAGTGGGCGGACAGGGGGCGGTGGAAACACCATATATTTT. Based on the CDR3 plus reference TRBV28 and TRBJ1-3, the full variable domain is DVKVTQSSRYLVKRTGEKVFLECVQDMDHENMFWYRQDPGLGLRLIYFSYDVKMKEKGDIPEGYSVSREKKERFSLILESASTNQTSMYLCASSGRTGGGGNTIYFGEGSWLTVV.

The CDR3 coding sequence is TGTGCCAGCAGCCAAGCAGCAGGGTATAATTCACCCCTCCACTTT. Protein product: CASSQAAGYNSPLHF. V is TRBV3-1 (or the pseudogene TRBV3-2) and J is TRBJ1-6; tentative D call: TRBD1 (5 bases). The CDR3 runs 15 residues. Germline assignment: CDR1 LGHDT and CDR2 YNNKEL (reference sequence). Between the trimmed V and J ends, which lost 1 base and 4 bases, there was a span of 8 bases.

The chain carries TRBV19 and TRBJ2-1; 10 bases map to TRBD2. J was trimmed by 4 bases and V by 6 bases; bases with no gene match: 9. Germline CDR1 reads LNHDA; CDR2 reads SQIVND (reference sequence). The CDR3 is 16 residues long. The chain's CDR3 is CASRKNSGRLYNEQFF. In nucleotides, the CDR3 is TGTGCCAGTAGAAAAAATAGCGGGAGGTTATACAATGAGCAGTTCTTC.

The chain has TRBV2 and TRBJ2-6, with a possible D match to TRBD2 (6 bases). The germline V gene has CDR1 SNHLY and CDR2 FYNNEI. Trimming shortened V by 6 bases and J by 0 bases, and 12 bases separated the two germline ends. The CDR3 runs to 16 residues. The chain's CDR3 is CASSYGGFSGANVLTF. In DNA form, the CDR3 reads TGTGCCAGCAGCTACGGAGGGTTCTCTGGGGCCAACGTCCTGACTTTC.

This chain connects TRBV5-1 to TRBJ2-3; TRBD2 might be the D (5 bases). The germline CDR1 and CDR2 sequences are SGHRS and YFSETQ. The CDR3 has 15 amino acids. V was clipped by 0 bases and J by 3 bases, with 11 bases between them. In DNA, the CDR3 is TGCGCCAGCAGCTTGGGCGGGCCGGGGACAGATACGCAGTATTTT. Translated, it gives CASSLGGPGTDTQYF. The full variable domain, rest sourced from reference TRBV5-1 and TRBJ2-3, is KAGVTQTPRYLIKTRGQQVTLSCSPISGHRSVSWYQQTPGQGLQFLFEYFSETQRNKGNFPGRFSGRQFSNSRSEMNVSTLELGDSALYLCASSLGGPGTDTQYFGPGTRLTVL.

The chain links TRBV18 to TRBJ2-1; TRBD2 aligns across 10 bases. From germline, CDR1 is KGHSH and CDR2 LQKENI. The CDR3 is 17 residues long. V trimming: 3 bases; J trimming: 10 bases; junction bases outside the gene matches: 15. The CDR3: CASSPSGGLAGVREQFF. In nucleotides, the CDR3 is TGTGCCAGCTCACCCTCGGGGGGTCTAGCGGGAGTCCGGGAGCAGTTCTTC.

This rearrangement joins TRBV5-4 to TRBJ2-1; D is unresolved. Germline CDR1 is SGHNT and CDR2 is YYREEE (reference sequence). The germline V and J ends were trimmed by 0 bases and 3 bases, with 13 bases remaining between them. CDR3 length: 16 amino acids. Written as DNA, the CDR3 is TGTGCCAGCAGCTTGGGCCTTCACCTCGGCTACAATGAGCAGTTCTTC. Its protein is CASSLGLHLGYNEQFF.

This clone showed up just a few times. The V call is TRBV11-2, the J call TRBJ1-1, with D hard to call. V was cut by 5 bases and J by 1 base, with 8 bases left in between. Germline V gene lookup returns CDR1 SGHAT and CDR2 FQNNGV. The CDR3 totals 13 residues. The CDR3 DNA sequence: TGTGCCAGCAGCCTTGTCCCGAACACTGAAGCTTTCTTT. This translates into CASSLVPNTEAFF.

The chain employs TRBV5-1 and TRBJ1-1, with TRBD1 as a possible D gene (6 bases). The CDR3 spans 14 residues. Germline-derived CDR1 and CDR2 are SGHRS and YFSETQ. Trimming removed 4 bases from V and 6 bases from J, with 16 bases in between. The CDR3 region is CASSGGSGQSEAFF. CDR3 nucleotide sequence: TGCGCCAGCAGCGGGGGTAGTGGACAGTCTGAAGCTTTCTTT.

The J gene is TRBJ2-7, the V gene TRBV18; the D gene is possibly TRBD2 (5 bases). Trimming pared 8 bases from V and 3 bases from J, leaving 14 bases between. The CDR3 runs 13 residues. The germline V gene encodes CDR1 KGHSH and CDR2 LQKENI. CDR3 in DNA: TGTGCCAGCCGCCAGGACGGGATCTACGAGCAGTACTTC. Amino acids: CASRQDGIYEQYF.

The rearrangement links TRBV28 to TRBJ1-5; 9 bases align to TRBD1. Germline V lookup: CDR1 MDHEN, CDR2 SYDVKM. The CDR3 has 15 residues. V was pared by 4 bases and J by 1 base, with 2 bases of the junction left unmatched. This CDR3 reads CASSWGTGSNQPQHF. CDR3 DNA sequence: TGTGCCAGCAGTTGGGGGACAGGGAGCAATCAGCCCCAGCATTTT.

This chain connects TRBV24-1 to TRBJ2-1, with 11 bases lining up with TRBD1. Looked up from germline, CDR1 is KGHDR and CDR2 is SFDVKD. V was clipped by 2 bases and J by 8 bases; unmatched bases: 4. This CDR3 is built from 15 residues. CDR3 sequence reads: CATSDWDRGTHEQFF. The DNA for the CDR3 is TGTGCCACCAGTGATTGGGACAGGGGGACCCATGAGCAGTTCTTC.

At least ten counts were recorded for this clone. The V and J genes are TRBV23-1 and TRBJ1-4, with a tentative D call TRBD1 (5 bases). TRBV23-1 is labeled an ORF, and its function is uncertain. Trimming removed 3 bases at V and 7 bases at J, with 15 bases between. The CDR3 is made up of 15 amino acids. The CDR3 here is CASSHPVGVGEKLFF. The CDR3 nucleotides read TGCGCCAGCAGTCATCCAGTAGGGGTCGGTGAAAAACTGTTTTTT.